The 22 T cell receptor beta chains listed next were all sequenced from one sample in a study of T cell responses to AZD1222 COVID-19 vaccine (dated by TCRdb to 2020 to 2023). Per the publication, the time point label means: baseline before first vaccination. Library preparation was by the immunoSEQ multiplex PCR assay. The immuneACCESS repertoire file appears here via TCRdb, limited to in-frame rearrangements. These files lack a portion of the clones; in checked studies, under half of the deficit traces to unresolved V genes, and the cause of the others is not known. A total of some 120,000 clones appear in this sample, roughly 93% of them only once. Of the sample, roughly 0.87% is held by the ten largest clones. The source material was peripheral blood, sampled on day 0 of AZD1222 vaccination. The receptors derive from an adult in good health.

The rearrangement joins TRBV7-2 to TRBJ1-2; the D is unclear. Trimming removed 5 bases at V and 4 bases at J, with 11 bases between. The CDR3 length is 13 residues. CDR1 is SGHTA, CDR2 FQGNSA, per germline. The CDR3 sequence is CASSPINLYGYTF. CDR3 DNA: TGTGCCAGCAGCCCAATCAACCTCTATGGCTACACCTTC.

The chain joins TRBV5-4 to TRBJ2-7; 7 nucleotides match TRBD1. The germline gives CDR1 SGHNT, CDR2 YYREEE (reference sequence). The CDR3 length is 13 residues. Trimming removed 4 bases from V and 2 bases from J; junction bases left unmatched: 3. This chain's CDR3 is CASSRDRAYEQYF. The CDR3 DNA reads TGTGCCAGCAGCCGGGACAGAGCCTACGAGCAGTACTTC.

The rearrangement uses TRBV3-1 (or the pseudogene TRBV3-2) and TRBJ1-2, with D possibly TRBD1 on 5 matching bases. The V gene lost 0 bases and the J gene lost 8 bases, with 28 bases spanning the gap. This CDR3 is built from 19 residues. Germline lookup yields CDR1 LGHDT and CDR2 YNNKEL (reference sequence). The CDR3, as DNA: TGTGCCAGCAGCCAAGATTGGCCCCCCAGCCTAAGACAGCCACGAGGCTACACCTTC. Translation gives CASSQDWPPSLRQPRGYTF.

This chain links TRBV5-1 with TRBJ1-4; D possibly corresponds to TRBD1 (5 bases). The germline CDR1 and CDR2 sequences are SGHRS and YFSETQ. V was pared by 3 bases and J by 3 bases, with 12 bases between. This CDR3 has 15 amino acids. This chain's CDR3 is CASSSPGGANEKLFF. CDR3 nucleotides: TGCGCCAGCAGCTCACCCGGGGGGGCTAATGAAAAACTGTTTTTT.

V is TRBV14 and J is TRBJ2-2; perhaps TRBD1 as D (5 bases). V was shortened by 0 bases and J by 6 bases, with 8 bases between the two germline ends. This CDR3 is built from 14 residues. Germline lookup yields CDR1 SGHDN and CDR2 FVKESK. CDR3 amino acids: CASSQDHRSGELFF. The CDR3 nucleotides read TGTGCCAGCAGCCAAGATCACAGGTCCGGGGAGCTGTTTTTT.

This chain links TRBV6-5 with TRBJ1-1, with D possibly being TRBD1 (5 bases). The V gene lost 4 bases and the J gene lost 4 bases, with 16 bases spanning the gap. The CDR3 has 15 amino acids. The germline V gene encodes CDR1 MNHEY and CDR2 SVGAGI. The CDR3 DNA reads as TGTGCCAGCAGTTCCCTCGACAGTAGGAGCACTGAAGCTTTCTTT. It encodes CASSSLDSRSTEAFF.

With respect to this clone: Different DNA sequences within this sample yield the same CDR3. The chain recombines TRBV6-5 with TRBJ1-1; no reliable D call. This CDR3 is built from 13 residues. Germline loops: CDR1 MNHEY, CDR2 SVGAGI. With 2 bases removed from V and 1 base from J, the gap between germline ends came to 5 bases. The CDR3 DNA follows: TGTGCCAGCAGTTACACGGAGAACACTGAAGCTTTCTTT. Translated, it gives CASSYTENTEAFF.

V gene TRBV12-3 or TRBV12-4 combines with J gene TRBJ2-7; D ambiguous. The CDR3 is 12 amino acids. V was shortened by 4 bases and J by 1 base, with 5 bases between the two germline ends. The CDR3 nucleotides are TGTGCCAGCAGTTCCGGGTCCTACGAGCAGTACTTC. Translated, it gives CASSSGSYEQYF.

This clone occurred once. This chain joins TRBV30 and TRBJ1-5; D call uncertain. The V gene's germline CDR1 is GTSNPN and CDR2 SVGIG (reference sequence). CDR3 length equals 15 residues. The V gene lost 2 bases and the J gene lost 3 bases, with 14 bases spanning the gap. This CDR3 is CAWSLYCGVNQPQHF. DNA for the CDR3: TGTGCCTGGAGTTTATATTGTGGGGTCAATCAGCCCCAGCATTTT.

The J gene is TRBJ1-2, the V gene TRBV19, with D maybe TRBD1 (5 bases). Trimming left V 3 bases short and J 6 bases short, with 14 bases between. CDR3 size: 14 residues. Germline values: CDR1 LNHDA, CDR2 SQIVND (reference sequence). CDR3 nucleotides: TGTGCCAGTAGTATCCGTCCAGGGAGTCATGGCTACACCTTC. Protein: CASSIRPGSHGYTF.

The gene calls are TRBV13 and TRBJ2-2, with D tentatively TRBD2 (6 bases). There are 15 residues in the CDR3. Trimming removed 3 bases from V and 1 base from J, with 9 bases in between. Germline assignment: CDR1 PRHDT and CDR2 FYEKMQ (reference sequence). The DNA of the CDR3 is TGTGCCAGCAGCTTCGGGGGTCGGAACACCGGGGAGCTGTTTTTT. Protein product: CASSFGGRNTGELFF.

A single count supports this clone. J is TRBJ1-6 and V is TRBV4-2, with a possible D match to TRBD1 (6 bases). Germline V gene sequence: CDR1 LGHNA, CDR2 YNFKEQ. This CDR3 is 14 amino acids long. The V gene lost 0 bases and the J gene lost 8 bases, with 8 bases spanning the gap. CDR3 in DNA: TGTGCCAGCAGCCAAGAACAGGGTTATTCACCCCTCCACTTT. Its translation is CASSQEQGYSPLHF.

The rearrangement joins TRBV19 to TRBJ1-5; TRBD1 matches 8 bases. The V segment lost 6 bases and the J segment 4 bases; nucleotides outside the gene matches: 2. The CDR3 consists of 13 residues. The germline V gene encodes CDR1 LNHDA and CDR2 SQIVND (reference sequence). CDR3 bases: TGTGCCAGTAGGGGACAGGCAAATCAGCCCCAGCATTTT. Its translation: CASRGQANQPQHF.

V is TRBV11-1 and J is TRBJ2-7; perhaps TRBD1 as D (5 bases). The CDR3 runs 15 residues. Trimming removed 5 bases at V and 0 bases at J, with 14 bases between. Germline CDR1 reads SGHAT; CDR2 reads FQDESV (reference sequence). The CDR3 DNA follows: TGTGCCAGCAGCGCATCAGGGAAAACCTCCTACGAGCAGTACTTC. It encodes CASSASGKTSYEQYF.

The chain uses TRBV5-1 and TRBJ1-1; unclear D gene. V gave up 5 bases and J gave up 1 base, with 12 bases separating them. In germline, CDR1 is SGHRS, CDR2 YFSETQ. The CDR3 runs to 14 residues. DNA of the CDR3: TGCGCCAGCAGTGTCATATCGGAGAACACTGAAGCTTTCTTT. Protein sequence: CASSVISENTEAFF.

The chain employs TRBV6-5 and TRBJ1-2; D might be TRBD1 (5 bases). Per the germline V gene, CDR1 is MNHEY and CDR2 is SVGAGI. The CDR3 covers 15 residues. The V gene lost 8 bases and the J gene lost 8 bases, with 24 bases spanning the gap. CDR3 sequence: CASSQGRAGGSGYTF. In DNA, the CDR3 is TGTGCCAGCTCTCAAGGTCGGGCGGGGGGGAGCGGCTACACCTTC.

The genes are TRBV18 and TRBJ1-5; no firm D call. CDR1 is KGHSH, CDR2 LQKENI, per germline. Trimming left V 4 bases short and J 0 bases short, with 10 bases between. The length of the CDR3 is 15 residues. CDR3: CASSLRSSSNQPQHF. CDR3 DNA: TGTGCCAGCTCACTTCGTAGTAGTAGCAATCAGCCCCAGCATTTT. The variable domain in full, with the rest retrieved from reference TRBV18 and TRBJ1-5, is NAGVMQNPRHLVRRRGQEARLRCSPMKGHSHVYWYRQLPEEGLKFMVYLQKENIIDESGMPKERFSAEFPKEGPSILRIQQVVRGDSAAYFCASSLRSSSNQPQHFGDGTRLSIL.

In its sample, this clone was seen once. The V gene is TRBV25-1, the J gene TRBJ2-5, with 7 bases matching TRBD1. V dropped 2 bases and J dropped 6; count of bases not matched to a gene: 0. The CDR3 totals 12 residues. Looked up from germline, CDR1 is MGHDK and CDR2 is SYGVNS. CDR3 bases: TGTGCCAGCAGTGAAAGGGGGCAGACCCAGTACTTC. It encodes CASSERGQTQYF.

V gene TRBV23-1 combines with J gene TRBJ2-4; D is possibly TRBD1 (6 bases). TRBV23-1 is classed as an ORF, of uncertain function. V was trimmed by 2 bases and J by 4 bases, leaving 15 bases between them. This CDR3 comprises 16 residues. The CDR3 loop is CASSQRGCGSKNIQYF. The CDR3 DNA reads TGCGCCAGCAGTCAAAGGGGGTGTGGGTCAAAAAACATTCAGTACTTC.

The gene calls are TRBV10-3 and TRBJ2-5; tentative D call: TRBD1 (6 bases). V lost 5 bases and J lost 1, with 11 bases in between. Germline CDR1 reads ENHRY; CDR2 reads SYGVKD. The CDR3 extends over 14 amino acids. The CDR3 here is CAISQGRSQETQYF. DNA of the CDR3: TGTGCCATCAGTCAGGGGAGATCCCAAGAGACCCAGTACTTC.

The V gene is TRBV5-4, the J gene TRBJ2-7; the D gene is possibly TRBD1 (6 bases). CDR1 and CDR2 (germline): SGHNT, YYREEE (reference sequence). This CDR3 comprises 15 residues. V lost 0 bases to trimming and J lost 3 bases, with 13 bases between them. Here the CDR3 reads CASSLENRANYEQYF. CDR3 DNA sequence: TGTGCCAGCAGCTTGGAAAACAGGGCCAACTACGAGCAGTACTTC.

V usage is TRBV9 and J usage is TRBJ1-6, with D possibly matching TRBD1 (5 bases). V lost 0 bases and J lost 4, with 5 bases in between. The CDR3 is 14 residues long. The germline V gene encodes CDR1 SGDLS and CDR2 YYNGEE. The CDR3 coding sequence is TGTGCCAGCAGCGTAGAGGGGTATAATTCACCCCTCCACTTT. Translation gives CASSVEGYNSPLHF.